The present T cell receptor beta chain was sequenced within a study of cytomegalovirus exposure and HLA in healthy donors. Study conclusions and caveats: For presence/absence analyses, sequencing depth was assumed to be roughly uniform across donors. Testing in vitro showed a few CMV-associated chains specific for CMV antigens.

Per the germline V gene, CDR1 is MGHRA and CDR2 is YSYEKL. The CDR3 runs 15 residues. The V and J ends lost 3 bases and 10 bases, in that order; junction bases with no gene match: 9. Points on this clone: The target antigen is unknown.

The PCR was carried out with 60 Vbeta primers and 13 Jbeta primers. Measured with immunoSEQ multiplex PCR; TCRdb has only the in-frame clones, and not every one. The table includes under 75,000 clones, roughly 85% detected once. Donors likely had unrecorded immune exposures despite being nominally healthy when sampled. The TCR comes from a woman in her twenties or thirties in good health and CMV-seronegative. Sample: PBMCs. The V and J genes are TRBV4-1 and TRBJ2-1; TRBD2 aligns across 10 bases. CDR3 nucleotide sequence: TGCGCCAGCAGCCAGGATAGCGGGGGGTTTGGGGAGCAGTTCTTC. This codes for CASSQDSGGFGEQFF.